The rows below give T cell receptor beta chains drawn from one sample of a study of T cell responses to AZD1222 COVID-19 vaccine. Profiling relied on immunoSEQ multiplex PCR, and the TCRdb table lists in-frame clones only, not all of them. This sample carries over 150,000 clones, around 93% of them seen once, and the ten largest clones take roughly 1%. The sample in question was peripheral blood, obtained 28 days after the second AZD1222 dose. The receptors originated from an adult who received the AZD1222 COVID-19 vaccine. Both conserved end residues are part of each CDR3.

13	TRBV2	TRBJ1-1	CASRTEANTEAFF
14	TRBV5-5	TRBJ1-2	CASSLGYGQAGYTF
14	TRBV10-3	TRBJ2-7	CAISGRGPPYEQYF
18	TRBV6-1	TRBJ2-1	CASSDPGGRGNSYNEQFF
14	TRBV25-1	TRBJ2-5	CASSVGGPGETQYF
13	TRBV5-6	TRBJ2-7	CASSLERHREQYF
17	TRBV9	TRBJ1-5	CASSVPATEFSNQPQHF
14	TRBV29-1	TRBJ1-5	CSVPHREGNQPQHF
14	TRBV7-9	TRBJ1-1	CASSLDREGTEAFF
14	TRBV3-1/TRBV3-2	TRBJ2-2	CASSQAVNTGELFF
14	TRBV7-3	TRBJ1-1	CASSAGTANTEAFF
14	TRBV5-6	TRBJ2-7	CASSLGQGAYEQYF
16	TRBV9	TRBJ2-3	CASSLPGGGGPFTQYF
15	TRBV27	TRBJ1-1	CASSWSQGARLLAFF
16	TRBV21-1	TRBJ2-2	CASSKRGRLGTGELFF
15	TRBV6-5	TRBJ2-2	CASSYSKGLAGELFF
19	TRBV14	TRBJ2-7	CASSQGIFGFGGLTYEQYF
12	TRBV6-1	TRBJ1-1	CASRDMNTEAFF
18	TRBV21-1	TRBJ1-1	CASSKEGHSQESGSEAFF
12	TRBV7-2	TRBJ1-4	CASSLVGGSLFF
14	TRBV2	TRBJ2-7	CASALNRGPYEQYF
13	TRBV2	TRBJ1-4	CASSSGMNEKLFF
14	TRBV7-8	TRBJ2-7	CASSVGQGAYEQYF
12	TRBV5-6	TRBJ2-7	CASSFRAHEQYF
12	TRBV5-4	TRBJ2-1	CASSSPLAAQFF
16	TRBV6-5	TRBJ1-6	CASSYVRADTNSPLHF
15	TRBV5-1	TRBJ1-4	CASSLEGRGYEKLFF
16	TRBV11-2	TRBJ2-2	CASSFWSGGDTGELFF
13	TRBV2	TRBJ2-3	CASGGGGTDTQYF
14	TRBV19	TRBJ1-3	CASRPQGSRNTIYF
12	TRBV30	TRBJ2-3	CAWSVSTDTQYF
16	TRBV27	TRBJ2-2	CASRARGAGDTGELFF
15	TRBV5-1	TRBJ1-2	CASSSRTGPNYGYTF
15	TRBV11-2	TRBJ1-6	CASSLLGAYNSPLHF
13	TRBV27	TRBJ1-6	CASSSPHNSPLHF
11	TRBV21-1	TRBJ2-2	CASIVSGELFF
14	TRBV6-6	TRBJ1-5	CASSLRDTNQPQHF
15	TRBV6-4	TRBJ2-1	CASSDGGSPYNEQFF
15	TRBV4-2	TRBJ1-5	CASSQDMTGNQPQHF
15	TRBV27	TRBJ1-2	CASSPGTGGYYGYTF
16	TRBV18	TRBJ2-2	CASSPFRFENTGELFF
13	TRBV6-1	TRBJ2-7	CASSENRFYEQYF
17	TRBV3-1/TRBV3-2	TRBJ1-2	CASSQAAGHSINYGYTF
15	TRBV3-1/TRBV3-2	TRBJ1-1	CASSRTGAMNTEAFF
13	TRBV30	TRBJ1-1	CAWVWGLNTEAFF